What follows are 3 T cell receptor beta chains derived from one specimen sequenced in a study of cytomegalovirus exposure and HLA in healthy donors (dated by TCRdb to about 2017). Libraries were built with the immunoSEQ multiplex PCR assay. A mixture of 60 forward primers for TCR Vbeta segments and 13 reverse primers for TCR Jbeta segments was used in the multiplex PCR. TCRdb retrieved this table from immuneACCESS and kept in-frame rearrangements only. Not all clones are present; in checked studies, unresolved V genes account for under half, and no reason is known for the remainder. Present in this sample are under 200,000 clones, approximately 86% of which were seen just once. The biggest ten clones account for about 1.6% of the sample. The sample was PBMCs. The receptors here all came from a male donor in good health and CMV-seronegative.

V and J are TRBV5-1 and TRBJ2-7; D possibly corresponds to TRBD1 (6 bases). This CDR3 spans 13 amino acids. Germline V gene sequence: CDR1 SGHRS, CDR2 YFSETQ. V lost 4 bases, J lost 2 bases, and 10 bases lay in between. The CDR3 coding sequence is TGCGCCAGCAGCACGGACAGCACCTACGAGCAGTACTTC. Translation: CASSTDSTYEQYF.

Here the CDR3 reads CASTKGTGIYGYTF. CDR3 coding DNA: TGTGCCAGCACCAAGGGGACAGGGATCTATGGCTACACCTTC. The genes are TRBV6-6 and TRBJ1-2, with 9 positions matching TRBD1. The CDR3 extends over 14 amino acids. Germline CDR1 and CDR2: MNHNY and SVGAGI (reference sequence). After removal of 7 bases from V and 4 bases from J, the junction contained 7 bases not matched to a gene.

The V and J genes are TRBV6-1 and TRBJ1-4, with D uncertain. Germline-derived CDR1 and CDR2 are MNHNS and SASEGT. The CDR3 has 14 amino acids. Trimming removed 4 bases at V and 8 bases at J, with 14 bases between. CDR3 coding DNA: TGTGCCAGCAGTGGGTGGGCCTTGAGAGAAAAACTGTTTTTT. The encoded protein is CASSGWALREKLFF.